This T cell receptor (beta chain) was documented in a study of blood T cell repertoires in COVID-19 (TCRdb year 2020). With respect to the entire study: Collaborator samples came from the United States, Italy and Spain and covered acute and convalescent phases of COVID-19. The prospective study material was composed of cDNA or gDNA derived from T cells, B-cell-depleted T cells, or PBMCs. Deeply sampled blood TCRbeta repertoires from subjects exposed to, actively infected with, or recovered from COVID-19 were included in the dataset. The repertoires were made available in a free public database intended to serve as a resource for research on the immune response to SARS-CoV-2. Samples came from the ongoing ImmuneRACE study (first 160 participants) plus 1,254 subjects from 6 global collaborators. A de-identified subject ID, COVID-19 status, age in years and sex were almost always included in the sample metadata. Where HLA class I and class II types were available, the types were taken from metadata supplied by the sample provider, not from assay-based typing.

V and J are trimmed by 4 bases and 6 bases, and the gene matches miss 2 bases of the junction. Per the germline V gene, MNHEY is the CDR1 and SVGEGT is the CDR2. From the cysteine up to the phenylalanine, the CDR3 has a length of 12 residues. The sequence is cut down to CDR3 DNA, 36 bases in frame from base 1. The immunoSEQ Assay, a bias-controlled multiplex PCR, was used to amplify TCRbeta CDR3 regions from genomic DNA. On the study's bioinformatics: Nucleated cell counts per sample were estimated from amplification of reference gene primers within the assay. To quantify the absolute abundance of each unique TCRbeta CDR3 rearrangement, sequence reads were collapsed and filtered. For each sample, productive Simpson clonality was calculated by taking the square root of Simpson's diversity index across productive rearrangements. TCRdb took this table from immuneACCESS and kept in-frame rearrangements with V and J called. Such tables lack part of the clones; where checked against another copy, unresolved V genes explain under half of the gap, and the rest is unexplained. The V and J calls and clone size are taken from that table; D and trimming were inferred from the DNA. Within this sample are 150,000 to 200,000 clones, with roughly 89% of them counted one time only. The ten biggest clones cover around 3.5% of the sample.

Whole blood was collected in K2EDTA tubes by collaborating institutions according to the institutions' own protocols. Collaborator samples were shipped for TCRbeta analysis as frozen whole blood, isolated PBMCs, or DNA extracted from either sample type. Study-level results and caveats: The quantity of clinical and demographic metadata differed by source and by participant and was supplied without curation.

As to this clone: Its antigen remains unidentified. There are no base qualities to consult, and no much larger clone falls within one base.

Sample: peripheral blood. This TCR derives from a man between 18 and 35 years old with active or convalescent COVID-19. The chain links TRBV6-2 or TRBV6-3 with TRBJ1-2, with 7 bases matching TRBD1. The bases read TGTGCCAGCAGTTGGGACAGAGATGGCTACACCTTC. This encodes CASSWDRDGYTF.